These 2 T cell receptor beta chains were sequenced from one sample in a study of blood T cell repertoires in COVID-19. Data came from immunoSEQ multiplex PCR; TCRdb stores just in-frame clones and leaves some out. The sample records over 200,000 clones, approximately 84% being singletons. The sample taken for sequencing was PBMCs or T cells enriched from blood (not recorded which). The receptors were sampled from a man between 60 and 70 years old who had recovered from COVID-19.

This chain joins TRBV5-1 and TRBJ1-4, with D unresolved. This CDR3 contains 15 residues. Trimming removed 4 bases from V and 3 bases from J, with 13 bases in between. CDR1 is SGHRS and CDR2 is YFSETQ in the germline V gene. The CDR3 coding sequence is TGCGCCAGCAGCCCAAGCCCGGGTGCTAATGAAAAACTGTTTTTT. Translation gives CASSPSPGANEKLFF.

The gene calls are TRBV29-1 and TRBJ2-7; 8 bases agree with TRBD1. Trimming cost V 1 base and J 2 bases; bases outside gene matches: 19. Per germline, CDR1 SQVTM and CDR2 ANQGSEA. This CDR3 region has 19 residues. The CDR3 sequence: CSVEVRVAFRDRSTYEQYF. The CDR3 DNA follows: TGCAGCGTTGAAGTTCGCGTCGCTTTCCGGGACAGGAGTACCTACGAGCAGTACTTC.